These 2 T cell receptor beta chains were all obtained from the same sample, sequenced in a study of shared clonotypes between healthy human individuals. TCRdb's copy holds only in-frame clones and misses some; the assay was immunoSEQ multiplex PCR. Of 400,000 or so clones in the sample, about 96% were seen once. What was sequenced was memory CD8+ T cells sorted from blood. The sample's subset: CD45RO+ cells pooled with CCR7-negative TemRA cells. All receptors come from a man younger than 40 in good health.

The chain has TRBV19 and TRBJ1-2; D not resolved. CDR3 size: 14 residues. Germline V gene sequence: CDR1 LNHDA, CDR2 SQIVND (reference sequence). The V and J ends lost 3 bases and 0 bases respectively, with 8 bases between them. CDR3 DNA sequence: TGTGCCAGTAGTATCCACCTTACTAACTATGGCTACACCTTC. As protein: CASSIHLTNYGYTF.

The V and J genes are TRBV5-1 and TRBJ2-7; 9 nucleotides line up with TRBD1. Trimming cost V 5 bases and J 4 bases; bases outside gene matches: 7. The germline CDR1 and CDR2 sequences are SGHRS and YFSETQ. The CDR3 spans 14 residues. As DNA, the CDR3 is TGCGCCAGCAGTTCGAGGGACAGGGCATACGAGCAGTACTTC. Protein sequence: CASSSRDRAYEQYF.